The 11 T cell receptor beta chains reported below all come from one sample, sequenced in a study of CD8 T cells in ankylosing spondylitis. TCRdb passed the 5' RACE reads through MiXCR, listing each CDR3 protein once. Of about 300,000 distinct CDR3 sequences listed, under 25% are singletons. Input material: blood, either unsorted or a sorted T cell fraction (not recorded which). These receptors were obtained from a female donor with ankylosing spondylitis or in good health (not recorded which).

This clonotype came up a few times. This CDR3 is CASSPNLGGSYNEQFF. As DNA, the CDR3 is TGTGCCAGCAGCCCCAACCTCGGGGGATCCTACAATGAGCAGTTCTTC. This chain joins TRBV7-2 and TRBJ2-1; a weak D match, TRBD2 (6 bases). Germline V gives CDR1 SGHTA, CDR2 FQGNSA. Between the trimmed V and J ends, which lost 5 bases and 1 base, there was a span of 15 bases. The CDR3 runs 16 residues.

For the CDR3, the DNA is TGTGCCAGCAGGCCGTCTAGGACCTTAAGCGAGCAGTACTTC. It specifies CASRPSRTLSEQYF. This sequence joins TRBV6-2 or TRBV6-3 and TRBJ2-7; D gene ambiguous. CDR3 length equals 14 residues. Trimming shortened V by 6 bases and J by 6 bases, and 18 bases separated the two germline ends. Germline V CDR1 and CDR2: MNHEY, SVGEGT.

The count of this clonotype is one. A junction boundary mismatches the germline segment, possibly from a read error. This sequence joins TRBV6-1 and TRBJ2-3; the match to TRBD1 covers 12 bases. The CDR3 covers 16 residues. Germline V CDR1 and CDR2: MNHNS, SASEGT. The chain's CDR3 is CARDRGHRGETDTQYF. The CDR3 nucleotides read TGCGCCCGGGACAGGGGGCATCGGGGTGAAACGGATACGCAGTATTTT.

This clonotype was counted a few times. The rearrangement links TRBV5-1 to TRBJ2-7, with a tentative D call TRBD1 (6 bases). Germline CDR1 reads SGHRS; CDR2 reads YFSETQ. There are 15 residues in the CDR3. V was pared by 4 bases and J by 0 bases, with 14 bases between. CDR3 sequence reads: CASSLVGASSYEQYF. DNA for the CDR3: TGCGCCAGCAGCCTGGTGGGGGCTAGCTCCTACGAGCAGTACTTC.

The chain uses TRBV4-2 and TRBJ2-7; perhaps TRBD2 as D (5 bases). V was cut by 1 base and J by 2 bases, with 9 bases left in between. The V gene's germline CDR1 is LGHNA and CDR2 YNFKEQ. The CDR3 consists of 14 residues. The CDR3 DNA sequence: TGTGCCAGCAGCCAAGTGGGAGTCGCCTACGAGCAGTACTTC. Its protein is CASSQVGVAYEQYF.

The CDR3 DNA is TGCAGTGCCCCGAGATTGGACCAAGAGACCCAGTACTTC. Its protein is CSAPRLDQETQYF. This chain connects TRBV20-1 to TRBJ2-5; D uncertain. CDR1 and CDR2 (germline): DFQATT, SNEGSKA (reference sequence). CDR3 length equals 13 residues. Trimming left V 6 bases short and J 0 bases short, with 11 bases between.

This clonotype has a handful of counts. The rearrangement uses TRBV9 and TRBJ1-1, with 7 bases lining up with TRBD1. Looked up from germline, CDR1 is SGDLS and CDR2 is YYNGEE. The CDR3 has 12 amino acids. V lost 4 bases and J lost 6; bases outside the gene matches: 3. The CDR3 DNA is TGTGCCAGCAGCATCAGGGGGGCTGAAGCTTTCTTT. It is translated as CASSIRGAEAFF.

V usage is TRBV6-2 or TRBV6-3 and J usage is TRBJ1-5, with 12 bases identical to TRBD1. Trimming at V came to 6 bases and at J to 4 bases, leaving 4 bases not matched to a gene. This CDR3 is built from 15 residues. Germline V CDR1 and CDR2: MNHEY, SVGEGT. The CDR3 loop reads CASRGTGGRNQPQHF. CDR3 nucleotide sequence: TGTGCCAGCAGAGGGACAGGGGGCCGGAATCAGCCCCAGCATTTT.

This clonotype appeared many times. The chain links TRBV29-1 to TRBJ2-5; 8 bases align to TRBD1. V trimming: 7 bases; J trimming: 4 bases; junction bases outside the gene matches: 8. Germline V lookup: CDR1 SQVTM, CDR2 ANQGSEA. The CDR3 is 13 residues long. The CDR3 sequence: CSANRGLVETQYF. The CDR3 region has the DNA TGCAGCGCCAACAGGGGGTTGGTAGAGACCCAGTACTTC.

The rearrangement uses TRBV4-3 and TRBJ2-1; 11 positions match TRBD1. Looked up from germline, CDR1 is LGHNA and CDR2 is YSLEER. There are 15 residues in the CDR3. J gave up 7 bases and V 5 bases, and 7 bases lay outside the gene matches. The CDR3 loop is CASSYRTGGRNEQFF. The CDR3, as DNA: TGCGCCAGCAGCTACCGGACAGGGGGCAGGAATGAGCAGTTCTTC.

The chain employs TRBV29-1 and TRBJ2-2, with D perhaps TRBD2 (6 bases). Germline CDR1 is SQVTM and CDR2 is ANQGSEA. This CDR3 comprises 14 residues. Trimming removed 7 bases at V and 4 bases at J, with 16 bases between. The CDR3 nucleotides are TGCAGCGCATTCGAGGGAGGCCTCACCGGGGAGCTGTTTTTT. Protein sequence: CSAFEGGLTGELFF.